This T cell receptor beta chain was captured by sequencing in a study of shared clonotypes between healthy human individuals. Study as a whole: Three CD4 naive, three CD4 memory, two CD8 naive and one CD8 memory plate were used per donor.

The junction had 8 bases not matched to a gene; V was cut back by 3 bases and J by 4 bases. The CDR3 runs to 15 residues. Germline assignment: CDR1 PRHDT and CDR2 FYEKMQ (reference sequence). Naivety among CD8 cells was defined by CD45RO negativity and positive CCR7 selection, thereby excluding terminally differentiated effector memory CD45RA+ cells. Everyone who donated was a Caucasian adult who lived in Nashville, Tennessee. The data were produced by immunoSEQ multiplex PCR, yet TCRdb's version contains in-frame clones alone and is incomplete. The sample includes nearly 2 million clones, just under 95% seen only once; the top ten take around 1.2%.

The chain uses TRBV13 and TRBJ1-1; 7 bases map to TRBD1. Specimen: naive CD8+ T cells sorted from blood. The sequence was obtained from a man aged 18 to 30 in good health. The CDR3 reads CASSLGGEGATEAFF. The CDR3 region has the DNA TGTGCCAGCAGCTTGGGAGGCGAGGGGGCCACTGAAGCTTTCTTT.